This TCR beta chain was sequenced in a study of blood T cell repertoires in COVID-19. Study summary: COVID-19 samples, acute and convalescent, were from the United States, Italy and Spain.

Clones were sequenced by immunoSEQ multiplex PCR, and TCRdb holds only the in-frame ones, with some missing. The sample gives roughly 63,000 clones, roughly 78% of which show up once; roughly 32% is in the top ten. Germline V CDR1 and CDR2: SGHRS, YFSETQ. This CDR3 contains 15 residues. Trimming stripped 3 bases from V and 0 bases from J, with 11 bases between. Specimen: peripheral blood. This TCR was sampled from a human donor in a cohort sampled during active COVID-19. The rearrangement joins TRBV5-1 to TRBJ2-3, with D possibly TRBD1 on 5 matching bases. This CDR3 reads CASSSADTSTDTQYF. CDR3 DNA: TGCGCCAGCAGCTCCGCGGACACTAGCACAGATACGCAGTATTTT.